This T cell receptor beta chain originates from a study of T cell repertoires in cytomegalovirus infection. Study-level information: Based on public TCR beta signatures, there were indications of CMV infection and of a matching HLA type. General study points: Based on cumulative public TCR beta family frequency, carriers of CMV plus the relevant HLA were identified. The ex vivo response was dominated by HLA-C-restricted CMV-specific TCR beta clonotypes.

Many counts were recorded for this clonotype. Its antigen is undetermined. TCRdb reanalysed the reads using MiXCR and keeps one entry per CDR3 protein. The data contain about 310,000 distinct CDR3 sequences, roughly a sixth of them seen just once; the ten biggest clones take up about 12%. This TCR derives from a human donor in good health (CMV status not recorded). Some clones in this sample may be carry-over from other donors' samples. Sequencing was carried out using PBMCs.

The chain's CDR3 is CASSLPGTPTEQYF. The CDR3 nucleotides read TGTGCCAGCAGCTTACCAGGGACGCCGACAGAGCAGTACTTC. The chain combines TRBV7-9 with TRBJ2-7, with D perhaps being TRBD1 or TRBD2 (5 bases each). The germline gives CDR1 SEHNR, CDR2 FQNEAQ (reference sequence). V lost 2 bases and J 7 bases, leaving 15 bases between the germline ends. The CDR3 spans 14 residues.